The 32 T cell receptor beta chains below all came from one sample that was sequenced in a study of blood T cell repertoires in COVID-19. This table comes from immunoSEQ multiplex PCR, and its TCRdb copy is limited to in-frame clones, with some not included. This repertoire shows about 150,000 clones, around 91% found once; its top ten account for roughly 12%. Source material: peripheral blood. Receptor source: a man younger than 30 with COVID-19, enrolled during active disease.

The chain is built from TRBV6-5 and TRBJ2-7; D uncertain. This CDR3 contains 11 residues. V lost 4 bases and J 2 bases, leaving 3 bases between the germline ends. Germline CDR1 is MNHEY and CDR2 is SVGAGI. In nucleotides, the CDR3 is TGTGCCAGCAGTTCTCCCTACGAGCAGTACTTC. Amino acid sequence: CASSSPYEQYF.

V usage is TRBV7-8 and J usage is TRBJ1-2; 7 positions agree with TRBD1. The germline gives CDR1 SGHVS, CDR2 FQNEAQ. CDR3 length: 14 residues. V trimming: 4 bases; J trimming: 1 base; junction bases outside the gene matches: 3. The CDR3 spells CASSWGQLNYGYTF. CDR3 bases: TGTGCCAGCAGCTGGGGACAGCTTAACTATGGCTACACCTTC.

The chain uses TRBV5-6 and TRBJ1-5; TRBD1 is a possible D gene (5 bases). This CDR3 region has 13 residues. Germline-derived CDR1 and CDR2 are SGHDT and YYEEEE. Trimming pared 4 bases from V and 3 bases from J, leaving 8 bases between. Here the CDR3 DNA reads TGTGCCAGCAGCCAGGGTCCCAATCAGCCCCAGCATTTT. Encoded protein: CASSQGPNQPQHF.

This clone appeared many times. V and J are TRBV7-2 and TRBJ1-1; D is undetermined. The CDR3 loop spans 13 amino acids. Trimming shortened V by 8 bases and J by 1 base, and 11 bases separated the two germline ends. Germline loops: CDR1 SGHTA, CDR2 FQGNSA. Written as DNA, the CDR3 is TGTGCCAGCCGAAGGGAGGCGAACACTGAAGCTTTCTTT. Translated: CASRREANTEAFF.

The V gene is TRBV5-8, the J gene TRBJ2-7, with 7 bases fitting TRBD1. This CDR3 is built from 14 residues. The trim removed 0 bases at V and 7 bases at J, leaving 7 bases unmatched. Germline CDR1 and CDR2: SGHTS and YDEGEE. The CDR3 nucleotides read TGTGCCAGCAGCTTGGTCGACAGGGTTAGAGAGCAGTACTTC. Encoded protein: CASSLVDRVREQYF. The complete variable domain, with remaining parts taken from reference TRBV5-8 and TRBJ2-7, reads EAGVTQSPTHLIKTRGQQATLRCSPISGHTSVYWYQQALGLGLQFLLWYDEGEERNRGNFPPRFSGRQFPNYSSELNVNALELEDSALYLCASSLVDRVREQYFGPGTRLTVT.

This clone was detected only a few times. The CDR3 reads CASSAEGAPARSYNEQFF. CDR3 DNA sequence: TGTGCCAGCAGCGCCGAAGGAGCTCCAGCTAGATCCTACAATGAGCAGTTCTTC. V usage is TRBV5-6 and J usage is TRBJ2-1; D not resolved. Trimming took 4 bases from V and 1 from J, leaving 21 bases between them. In germline, CDR1 is SGHDT, CDR2 YYEEEE. This CDR3 spans 18 amino acids.

The chain employs TRBV5-6 and TRBJ1-1; the match to TRBD1 covers 8 bases. Germline CDR1 SGHDT, CDR2 YYEEEE. With 4 bases clipped from V and 0 bases from J, the junction kept 8 bases outside the gene matches. The CDR3 contains 16 residues. CDR3 loop: CASSPGTGRVNTEAFF. The CDR3 DNA follows: TGTGCCAGCAGCCCCGGGACAGGAAGAGTGAACACTGAAGCTTTCTTT.

The chain joins TRBV5-4 to TRBJ2-4, with 11 bases matching TRBD1. Germline loops: CDR1 SGHNT, CDR2 YYREEE (reference sequence). The CDR3 totals 16 residues. V lost 1 base to trimming and J lost 5 bases; unmatched junction nucleotides: 5. The CDR3 here is CASSLRDRGDENIQYF. In nucleotides, the CDR3 is TGTGCCAGCAGCTTGAGGGACAGGGGGGATGAAAACATTCAGTACTTC.

The chain recombines TRBV7-2 with TRBJ2-3; D uncertain. This CDR3 is 14 amino acids long. Trimming removed 2 bases at V and 11 bases at J, with 17 bases between. CDR1 SGHTA and CDR2 FQGNSA come from the germline V gene. The CDR3 here is CASSLLIRSEVQYF. CDR3 in DNA: TGTGCCAGCAGCTTATTAATCCGGAGCGAGGTGCAGTATTTT.

On this clone: The sample contains more than one DNA sequence encoding this CDR3. This chain uses TRBV27 with TRBJ1-1; 8 bases align to TRBD1. CDR1 and CDR2 from the germline V gene are MNHEY and SMNVEV (reference sequence). CDR3 length: 13 residues. V dropped 6 bases and J dropped 4; count of bases not matched to a gene: 4. CDR3 region: CASRDRARTEAFF. In nucleotides, the CDR3 is TGTGCCAGCAGGGACAGGGCCCGCACTGAAGCTTTCTTT.

The J gene is TRBJ2-7, the V gene TRBV3-1 (or the pseudogene TRBV3-2); 10 bases fit TRBD2. The V gene end was trimmed by 0 bases and the J gene end by 3 bases; junction bases not matched to a gene: 14. This CDR3 comprises 19 residues. The germline CDR1 and CDR2 sequences are LGHDT and YNNKEL (reference sequence). This CDR3 reads CASSQDLLGLAGVSYEQYF. CDR3 DNA: TGTGCCAGCAGCCAAGATCTTCTTGGGCTAGCGGGAGTCAGCTACGAGCAGTACTTC.

This chain joins TRBV7-8 and TRBJ2-7, with TRBD2 matching 10 bases. Germline loops: CDR1 SGHVS, CDR2 FQNEAQ. J gave up 0 bases and V 4 bases, and 3 bases lay outside the gene matches. CDR3 size: 15 residues. The CDR3 loop is CASSSSGGGSYEQYF. For the CDR3, the DNA is TGTGCCAGCAGCTCGAGCGGGGGGGGCTCCTACGAGCAGTACTTC.

The rearrangement links TRBV7-3 to TRBJ2-1; 10 bases are shared with TRBD1. Germline V gives CDR1 SGHTA, CDR2 FQGTGA. Trimming removed 5 bases from V and 9 bases from J; junction bases left unmatched: 4. The CDR3 loop spans 13 amino acids. This CDR3 is CASSRDRGGEQFF. The CDR3 DNA is TGTGCCAGCAGCCGGGACAGGGGTGGTGAGCAGTTCTTC.

The CDR3 region is CASTRDRGQPQHF. CDR3 DNA sequence: TGTGCCAGTACCCGGGACAGGGGGCAGCCCCAGCATTTT. This chain joins TRBV19 and TRBJ1-5; TRBD1 aligns across 11 bases. There are 13 residues in the CDR3. The ends lost 7 bases at V and 7 bases at J; junction bases unmatched: 3. CDR1 and CDR2 (germline): LNHDA, SQIVND (reference sequence). Using reference TRBV19 and TRBJ1-5 for the parts outside the CDR3, the full variable domain is DGGITQSPKYLFRKEGQNVTLSCEQNLNHDAMYWYRQDPGQGLRLIYYSQIVNDFQKGDIAEGYSVSREKKESFPLTVTSAQKNPTAFYLCASTRDRGQPQHFGDGTRLSIL.

This chain uses TRBV30 with TRBJ1-2; D is unresolved. The germline CDR1 and CDR2 sequences are GTSNPN and SVGIG (reference sequence). The CDR3 is 13 amino acids. Deletions cut 3 bases from V and 6 bases from J, with 14 bases between. The CDR3 sequence is CAWSLLRSDGYTF. The CDR3 bases are TGTGCCTGGAGCTTGTTACGGTCGGATGGCTACACCTTC.

The chain combines TRBV3-1 (or the pseudogene TRBV3-2) with TRBJ2-5; 7 bases are shared with TRBD2. The V gene end was trimmed by 4 bases and the J gene end by 5 bases; junction bases not matched to a gene: 10. This CDR3 is 15 amino acids long. Germline assignment: CDR1 LGHDT and CDR2 YNNKEL (reference sequence). The CDR3 nucleotides read TGTGCCAGCAGCCCCCGGGGGGAGTGGTGGGAGACCCAGTACTTC. Translating it yields CASSPRGEWWETQYF.

The sample holds one count of this clone. The chain carries TRBV3-1 (or the pseudogene TRBV3-2) and TRBJ2-2, with D perhaps TRBD2 (6 bases). V lost 5 bases to trimming and J lost 6 bases, with 13 bases between them. The CDR3 sequence is 14 residues long. CDR1 and CDR2 (germline): LGHDT, YNNKEL (reference sequence). The CDR3 DNA sequence: TGTGCCAGCAGCGTCGGGAGTTTGGCCGGGGAGCTGTTTTTT. Protein product: CASSVGSLAGELFF.

This clone was observed once. This chain links TRBV29-1 with TRBJ1-2; weak D call: TRBD1 (6 bases). The CDR3 length is 13 residues. Germline V gene lookup returns CDR1 SQVTM and CDR2 ANQGSEA. Trimming removed 4 bases at V and 4 bases at J, with 13 bases between. This CDR3 is CSVGTGLSYGYTF. The CDR3 coding sequence is TGCAGCGTTGGCACAGGGCTCAGCTATGGCTACACCTTC.

The genes are TRBV7-2 and TRBJ1-1; D may be TRBD1 (6 bases). Germline loops: CDR1 SGHTA, CDR2 FQGNSA. The CDR3 loop spans 14 amino acids. V dropped 3 bases and J dropped 6 bases, with 14 bases sitting between them. CDR3 protein: CASSFYRDLPEAFF. CDR3 DNA: TGTGCCAGCAGCTTCTACAGGGACCTCCCTGAAGCTTTCTTT.

This clone has just one count. The rearrangement uses TRBV19 and TRBJ1-1; 8 bases are a match to TRBD1. V dropped 4 bases and J dropped 4; count of bases not matched to a gene: 5. The CDR3 covers 14 residues. Germline CDR1 and CDR2: LNHDA and SQIVND (reference sequence). The CDR3 loop is CASSTNRGGTEAFF. In DNA form, the CDR3 reads TGTGCCAGTAGTACTAACAGGGGGGGCACTGAAGCTTTCTTT.

This clone has just a few counts. V and J are TRBV7-2 and TRBJ2-7; no definite D call. Germline-derived CDR1 and CDR2 are SGHTA and FQGNSA. V lost 4 bases and J 5 bases, leaving 6 bases between the germline ends. The CDR3 spans 11 residues. In DNA, the CDR3 is TGTGCCAGCAGCTCAATAGACGAGCAGTACTTC. It specifies CASSSIDEQYF.

As DNA, the CDR3 is TGTGCCAGCAGCGTAGAGGAGGAAGCCTACGAGCAGTACTTC. This gives the protein CASSVEEEAYEQYF. The chain couples TRBV9 to TRBJ2-7, with D possibly matching TRBD2 (5 bases). Germline loops: CDR1 SGDLS, CDR2 YYNGEE. V was cut by 0 bases and J by 2 bases, with 9 bases left in between. This CDR3 is 14 amino acids long.

J is TRBJ2-7 and V is TRBV19; D not certain. Trimming cost V 4 bases and J 0 bases, with 7 bases left between them. Per the germline V gene, CDR1 is LNHDA and CDR2 is SQIVND (reference sequence). This CDR3 contains 13 residues. CDR3 protein: CASSTYASYEQYF. As DNA, the CDR3 is TGTGCCAGTAGTACCTACGCCTCCTACGAGCAGTACTTC.

This rearrangement joins TRBV28 to TRBJ2-7; 7 nucleotides align to TRBD1. The length of the CDR3 is 15 residues. The V gene's germline CDR1 is MDHEN and CDR2 SYDVKM. After removal of 3 bases from V and 0 bases from J, the junction contained 5 bases not matched to a gene. For the CDR3, the DNA is TGTGCCAGCAGTTTTCCCAGGGGGTCCTCCTACGAGCAGTACTTC. This codes for CASSFPRGSSYEQYF.

This chain uses TRBV6-6 with TRBJ1-6, with TRBD1 matching 8 bases. Germline values: CDR1 MNHNY, CDR2 SVGAGI (reference sequence). This CDR3 comprises 15 residues. V lost 4 bases to trimming and J lost 13 bases; unmatched junction nucleotides: 12. DNA for the CDR3: TGTGCCAGCAGTTCCGACCGGGACAGGCGGATTCCCCTCCACTTT. Protein: CASSSDRDRRIPLHF.

V gene TRBV7-9 combines with J gene TRBJ1-1; D unresolved. The germline V and J ends were trimmed by 5 bases and 7 bases, with 11 bases remaining between them. The CDR3 is 12 residues long. CDR1 and CDR2 from the germline V gene are SEHNR and FQNEAQ (reference sequence). DNA of the CDR3: TGTGCCAGCAGCCGGGTAACGGTTGAAGCTTTCTTT. This codes for CASSRVTVEAFF.

V is TRBV6-5 and J is TRBJ2-6; weak D call: TRBD2 (5 bases). Per germline, CDR1 MNHEY and CDR2 SVGAGI. There are 15 residues in the CDR3. Trimming removed 5 bases from V and 9 bases from J, with 17 bases in between. CDR3 DNA sequence: TGTGCCAGCAGTCGTACCCCCGGGGAAAGCAACGTCCTGACTTTC. It translates to CASSRTPGESNVLTF.

The chain joins TRBV5-1 to TRBJ2-1; 9 bases are shared with TRBD1. The length of the CDR3 is 17 residues. V lost 4 bases and J lost 4; bases outside the gene matches: 12. The germline gives CDR1 SGHRS, CDR2 YFSETQ. In nucleotides, the CDR3 is TGCGCCAGCAGCCTAACTACCGGGACAGGGAAATACAATGAGCAGTTCTTC. It specifies CASSLTTGTGKYNEQFF.

This clone appeared a single time. The chain carries TRBV15 and TRBJ2-7; the D is unclear. This CDR3 spans 13 amino acids. Deletions cut 0 bases from V and 2 bases from J, with 5 bases between. From germline, CDR1 is LNHNV and CDR2 YYDKDF (reference sequence). The CDR3 loop is CATSRDPTYEQYF. The CDR3 DNA reads as TGTGCCACCAGCAGAGATCCCACCTACGAGCAGTACTTC.

The gene calls are TRBV11-2 and TRBJ2-7; D call uncertain. Germline loops: CDR1 SGHAT, CDR2 FQNNGV. The CDR3 is 13 residues long. V gave up 5 bases and J gave up 3 bases, with 11 bases separating them. The CDR3 nucleotides are TGTGCCAGCAGCCGCCAAACTGTCTACGAGCAGTACTTC. Translation: CASSRQTVYEQYF.

The genes are TRBV5-1 and TRBJ2-1; D gene ambiguous. V lost 0 bases and J lost 15, with 10 bases in between. Germline lookup yields CDR1 SGHRS and CDR2 YFSETQ. The CDR3 length is 11 residues. The CDR3 spells CASSLDHSWFF. CDR3 coding DNA: TGCGCCAGCAGCTTGGATCACTCTTGGTTCTTC.

V and J are TRBV27 and TRBJ1-5, with D uncertain. Germline V CDR1 and CDR2: MNHEY, SMNVEV (reference sequence). V lost 9 bases to trimming and J lost 5 bases, with 17 bases between them. The CDR3 sequence is 14 residues long. CDR3 amino acids: CASQMGSRDQPQHF. CDR3 in DNA: TGTGCCAGTCAAATGGGGAGTAGAGATCAGCCCCAGCATTTT.